These 17 T cell receptor beta chains were all obtained from the same sample, sequenced in a study of blood T cell repertoires in COVID-19. The protocol was immunoSEQ multiplex PCR, while the TCRdb copy is restricted to in-frame clones and leaves out a portion. The sample yields about 56,000 clones, more than 80% seen once. Sequenced: peripheral blood. All receptors come from a human donor in a cohort sampled during active COVID-19.

The V call is TRBV19, the J call TRBJ1-4; 9 nucleotides align to TRBD1. The CDR3 has 15 amino acids. V was clipped by 3 bases and J by 7 bases; unmatched bases: 6. CDR1 and CDR2 from the germline V gene are LNHDA and SQIVND (reference sequence). The CDR3 DNA reads as TGTGCCAGTAGTATCCAACAGGGGGCAGGTGAAAAACTGTTTTTT. Protein: CASSIQQGAGEKLFF.

This chain uses TRBV4-1 with TRBJ2-1; TRBD2 matches at 12 bases. Germline V CDR1 and CDR2: MGHRA, YSYEKL. This CDR3 contains 18 residues. V lost 4 bases to trimming and J lost 4 bases; unmatched junction nucleotides: 11. The CDR3 region has the DNA TGCGCCAGCAGCCTCCATGGGCTAGCGGGGGGGTTGTACAATGAGCAGTTCTTC. Amino acid sequence: CASSLHGLAGGLYNEQFF.

The chain is built from TRBV3-1 (or the pseudogene TRBV3-2) and TRBJ2-7, with 13 bases identical to TRBD2. V dropped 4 bases and J dropped 3; count of bases not matched to a gene: 18. The CDR3 spans 20 residues. Looked up from germline, CDR1 is LGHDT and CDR2 is YNNKEL (reference sequence). Written as DNA, the CDR3 is TGTGCCAGCAGCCCGCCGGAGATCCGACTAGCGGGGGGAGTGGGCTACGAGCAGTACTTC. Residues: CASSPPEIRLAGGVGYEQYF.

The rearrangement uses TRBV10-3 and TRBJ1-4; unclear D gene. The germline V and J ends were trimmed by 0 bases and 5 bases, with 10 bases remaining between them. Germline-derived CDR1 and CDR2 are ENHRY and SYGVKD. The CDR3 extends over 15 amino acids. The CDR3 protein is CAISESGGGNEKLFF. CDR3 nucleotide sequence: TGTGCCATCAGTGAGTCGGGAGGCGGAAATGAAAAACTGTTTTTT.

CDR3: CASSFPQWTGTRETQYF. The CDR3 coding sequence is TGTGCCAGCAGCTTCCCCCAATGGACAGGGACCAGGGAGACCCAGTACTTC. The rearrangement links TRBV5-6 to TRBJ2-5; the match to TRBD1 covers 8 bases. V shed 2 bases, J shed 5 bases, and the junction held 14 bases outside the gene matches. The CDR3 covers 17 residues. Germline CDR1 SGHDT, CDR2 YYEEEE.

The chain couples TRBV19 to TRBJ1-5; 10 bases agree with TRBD1. This CDR3 is built from 14 residues. Trimming at V came to 2 bases and at J to 7 bases, leaving 2 bases not matched to a gene. Germline V gene sequence: CDR1 LNHDA, CDR2 SQIVND (reference sequence). The CDR3 reads CASSIPGQGQPQHF. DNA of the CDR3: TGTGCCAGTAGTATACCGGGACAGGGGCAGCCCCAGCATTTT.

The chain carries TRBV7-9 and TRBJ2-7, with D tentatively TRBD1 (6 bases). The germline V gene has CDR1 SEHNR and CDR2 FQNEAQ (reference sequence). This CDR3 has 11 residues. The V end lost 3 bases, the J end lost 7 bases, and 7 bases lay between the germline ends. The CDR3 DNA follows: TGTGCCAGCAGCTTCCAGGGGGAGCAGTACTTC. Translated: CASSFQGEQYF.

This sequence joins TRBV3-1 (or the pseudogene TRBV3-2) and TRBJ2-7, with D perhaps matching TRBD2 (6 bases). This CDR3 is built from 13 residues. Trimming stripped 4 bases from V and 1 base from J, with 8 bases between. CDR1 LGHDT and CDR2 YNNKEL come from the germline V gene (reference sequence). CDR3 coding DNA: TGTGCCAGCAGCCTGAGCGGGTCCTACGAGCAGTACTTC. It encodes CASSLSGSYEQYF.

Written as DNA, the CDR3 is TGTGCCAGCAGTGAATCCCGGGGGAGGGAGACCCAGTACTTC. This codes for CASSESRGRETQYF. The V call is TRBV25-1, the J call TRBJ2-5; D might be TRBD2 (6 bases). Trimming took 1 base from V and 5 from J, leaving 11 bases between them. Germline CDR1 is MGHDK and CDR2 is SYGVNS. This CDR3 region has 14 residues.

The rearrangement uses TRBV4-1 and TRBJ2-7, with TRBD1 identical over 9 bases. CDR1 and CDR2 from the germline V gene are MGHRA and YSYEKL. This CDR3 region has 14 residues. J gave up 7 bases and V 4 bases, and 8 bases lay outside the gene matches. In nucleotides, the CDR3 is TGCGCCAGCAGCCCCGGGACAGGGCTTAGTGAGCAGTACTTC. The encoded protein is CASSPGTGLSEQYF.

CDR3 bases: TGTGCCAGCAGCCTAGCGGGGGGGCCCTACGAGCAGTACTTC. It encodes CASSLAGGPYEQYF. This chain connects TRBV9 to TRBJ2-7, with 12 bases aligning to TRBD2. This CDR3 is built from 14 residues. V lost 4 bases and J lost 2; bases outside the gene matches: 1. Germline lookup yields CDR1 SGDLS and CDR2 YYNGEE.

The gene calls are TRBV6-5 and TRBJ1-3; 7 nucleotides agree with TRBD1. J was trimmed by 3 bases and V by 7 bases; bases with no gene match: 9. The CDR3 is 15 amino acids. Germline V gene lookup returns CDR1 MNHEY and CDR2 SVGAGI. The CDR3 nucleotides are TGTGCCAGCATCCAAAGACAGGGTTATGGAAACACCATATATTTT. Translated, it gives CASIQRQGYGNTIYF.

DNA of the CDR3: TGTGCCAGCAGTTACATGGGACAGTCCTATGGCTACACCTTC. Encoded protein: CASSYMGQSYGYTF. The chain is built from TRBV6-2 or TRBV6-3 and TRBJ1-2, with 7 bases fitting TRBD1. The junction had 4 bases not matched to a gene; V was cut back by 2 bases and J by 4 bases. This CDR3 has 14 amino acids. CDR1 and CDR2 from the germline V gene are MNHEY and SVGEGT.

This clone has a handful of counts. This chain uses TRBV30 with TRBJ1-3; 8 bases align to TRBD1. Germline CDR1 is GTSNPN and CDR2 is SVGIG (reference sequence). The CDR3 sequence is 14 residues long. Trimming removed 7 bases from V and 2 bases from J; junction bases left unmatched: 7. For the CDR3, the DNA is TGTGCCTTCGCCCTCAGGGGGCCTGGAAACACCATATATTTT. It is translated as CAFALRGPGNTIYF. Together with reference TRBV30 and TRBJ1-3, the CDR3 gives the full variable domain: SQTIHQWPATLVQPVGSPLSLECTVEGTSNPNLYWYRQAAGRGLQLLFYSVGIGQISSEVPQNLSASRPQDRQFILSSKKLLLSDSGFYLCAFALRGPGNTIYFGEGSWLTVV.

The V call is TRBV4-3, the J call TRBJ2-3; a weak D match, TRBD1 (6 bases). CDR3 size: 17 residues. Germline V CDR1 and CDR2: LGHNA, YSLEER. Trimming removed 2 bases from V and 2 bases from J, with 17 bases in between. CDR3 sequence: CASSQSQGRGTTDTQYF. The CDR3 nucleotides are TGCGCCAGCAGCCAATCACAGGGTAGGGGGACCACAGATACGCAGTATTTT.

The chain couples TRBV10-2 to TRBJ1-4, with TRBD1 matching over 9 bases. V dropped 7 bases and J dropped 8; count of bases not matched to a gene: 11. The CDR3 consists of 15 residues. CDR1 and CDR2 from the germline V gene are WSHSY and SAAADI. CDR3 loop: CASKEQGAIGEKLFF. As DNA, the CDR3 is TGCGCCAGCAAAGAACAGGGGGCGATAGGGGAAAAACTGTTTTTT.

This chain links TRBV5-1 with TRBJ1-6, with D tentatively TRBD1 (5 bases). CDR1 and CDR2 from the germline V gene are SGHRS and YFSETQ. Trimming took 0 bases from V and 8 from J, leaving 15 bases between them. This CDR3 is 16 amino acids long. The CDR3 DNA follows: TGCGCCAGCAGCTTGGGGGCGATAGGAGGGGATTCACCCCTCCACTTT. This codes for CASSLGAIGGDSPLHF.